The next 16 T cell receptor beta chains were all read from a single sample in a study of siplizumab effects on memory and regulatory T cells. Sequencing was performed with immunoSEQ multiplex PCR; in TCRdb, only in-frame clones are kept and a portion is missing. The sample includes about 100,000 clones, around 94% of them seen just once. The source material was non-Treg CD4+ T cells sorted from blood. The receptors were sampled from a human donor in good health.

This clone was recorded once. The CDR3 protein is CASRPDRTVPNYEQYF. The CDR3 nucleotides are TGTGCCAGCAGACCTGACAGGACGGTCCCAAACTACGAGCAGTACTTC. The chain joins TRBV28 to TRBJ2-7, with a possible D match to TRBD1 (6 bases). The germline V gene encodes CDR1 MDHEN and CDR2 SYDVKM. The CDR3 length is 16 residues. The ends were cut back, 6 bases at V and 3 bases at J, with 21 bases in the middle.

The DNA of the CDR3 is TGTGCCAGCAGTTTACAGGCTCATGGCTACACCTTC. This translates into CASSLQAHGYTF. The chain carries TRBV28 and TRBJ1-2; D gene uncertain. The V gene lost 2 bases and the J gene lost 6 bases, with 7 bases spanning the gap. The CDR3 covers 12 residues. Germline CDR1 is MDHEN and CDR2 is SYDVKM.

The V and J genes are TRBV6-5 and TRBJ1-6; no definite D call. In germline, CDR1 is MNHEY, CDR2 SVGAGI. V shed 6 bases and J shed 12 bases, with 9 bases lying between them. CDR3 length: 11 amino acids. In DNA form, the CDR3 reads TGTGCCAGCAGCAGACCTGGACCCCTCCACTTT. As protein: CASSRPGPLHF.

This clone appeared a single time. The chain links TRBV29-1 to TRBJ2-2, with D uncertain. V was cut by 5 bases and J by 0 bases, with 10 bases left in between. CDR1 is SQVTM and CDR2 is ANQGSEA in the germline V gene. The CDR3 loop spans 14 amino acids. Here the CDR3 DNA reads TGCAGCGTTCGGAAGTTGACGAACACCGGGGAGCTGTTTTTT. It translates to CSVRKLTNTGELFF.

The chain is built from TRBV30 and TRBJ1-3; no reliable D call. This CDR3 spans 16 amino acids. The V gene lost 0 bases and the J gene lost 2 bases, with 14 bases spanning the gap. CDR1 and CDR2 from the germline V gene are GTSNPN and SVGIG (reference sequence). CDR3 coding DNA: TGTGCCTGGAGTGTTGATAGGAGACCTCCTGGAAACACCATATATTTT. It is translated as CAWSVDRRPPGNTIYF.

V usage is TRBV5-1 and J usage is TRBJ2-5; 8 bases are shared with TRBD2. V was clipped by 5 bases and J by 4 bases; unmatched bases: 7. This CDR3 comprises 14 residues. The germline V gene has CDR1 SGHRS and CDR2 YFSETQ. The CDR3 DNA reads as TGCGCCAGCAGTAATAGCGGGACTCGAGAGACCCAGTACTTC. Translated, it gives CASSNSGTRETQYF. Combining the CDR3 with reference TRBV5-1 and TRBJ2-5 gives the whole variable domain KAGVTQTPRYLIKTRGQQVTLSCSPISGHRSVSWYQQTPGQGLQFLFEYFSETQRNKGNFPGRFSGRQFSNSRSEMNVSTLELGDSALYLCASSNSGTRETQYFGPGTRLLVL.

The chain recombines TRBV28 with TRBJ1-5; no clear D. This CDR3 is built from 16 residues. Germline assignment: CDR1 MDHEN and CDR2 SYDVKM. V was shortened by 1 base and J by 1 base, with 11 bases between the two germline ends. The CDR3 nucleotides read TGTGCCAGCAGTTTATATGGCTATGGGAGCAATCAGCCCCAGCATTTT. This gives the protein CASSLYGYGSNQPQHF.

In this sample, this clone turned up once. The chain recombines TRBV6-1 with TRBJ1-2, with 7 nucleotides matching TRBD1. The germline CDR1 and CDR2 sequences are MNHNS and SASEGT. The CDR3 is made up of 14 amino acids. The V gene end was trimmed by 6 bases and the J gene end by 7 bases; junction bases not matched to a gene: 11. CDR3 sequence: CASRTRDRAGGYTF. In DNA form, the CDR3 reads TGTGCCAGCAGGACCCGTGACAGGGCCGGTGGCTACACCTTC.

This clone was recorded once. The chain employs TRBV5-1 and TRBJ2-1, with 14 bases that match TRBD2. The CDR3 contains 14 residues. The junction had 3 bases not matched to a gene; V was cut back by 4 bases and J by 9 bases. Germline CDR1 is SGHRS and CDR2 is YFSETQ. The CDR3 region has the DNA TGCGCCAGCAGCCCGACTAGCGGGAGGGGTGAGCAGTTCTTC. Translated: CASSPTSGRGEQFF.

V is TRBV30 and J is TRBJ1-1, with D uncertain. The CDR3 has 13 amino acids. Deletions cut 3 bases from V and 13 bases from J, with 21 bases between. The germline V gene encodes CDR1 GTSNPN and CDR2 SVGIG (reference sequence). The DNA of the CDR3 is TGTGCCTGGAGAACGGCAGGAGCAGTCTCGGGTTTCTTT. Translated, it gives CAWRTAGAVSGFF. Variable domain in full (rest from reference TRBV30 and TRBJ1-1): SQTIHQWPATLVQPVGSPLSLECTVEGTSNPNLYWYRQAAGRGLQLLFYSVGIGQISSEVPQNLSASRPQDRQFILSSKKLLLSDSGFYLCAWRTAGAVSGFFGQGTRLTVV.

This rearrangement joins TRBV30 to TRBJ2-7; D not resolved. V lost 1 base to trimming and J lost 5 bases, with 9 bases between them. This CDR3 contains 12 residues. Germline lookup yields CDR1 GTSNPN and CDR2 SVGIG (reference sequence). The CDR3 DNA follows: TGTGCCTGGAGTGCACTGGGCCACGAGCAGTACTTC. This sequence encodes CAWSALGHEQYF.

DNA for the CDR3: TGTGCCAGCACCGGGACCCTCGGCACCGGGGAGCTGTTTTTT. The encoded protein is CASTGTLGTGELFF. The V and J genes are TRBV7-3 and TRBJ2-2; D may be TRBD1 or TRBD2 (5 bases each). Trimming left V 7 bases short and J 4 bases short, with 13 bases between. Germline CDR1 is SGHTA and CDR2 is FQGTGA. This CDR3 is 14 amino acids long.

This chain links TRBV6-5 with TRBJ2-5, with 7 bases lining up with TRBD2. This CDR3 region has 14 residues. V was clipped by 0 bases and J by 4 bases; unmatched bases: 2. Germline-derived CDR1 and CDR2 are MNHEY and SVGAGI. CDR3 nucleotide sequence: TGTGCCAGCAGTTACTCGGCGGGAGTAGAGACCCAGTACTTC. Translation gives CASSYSAGVETQYF.

The genes are TRBV11-2 and TRBJ2-1; possibly TRBD1 for D (7 bases). With 5 bases removed from V and 3 bases from J, the gap between germline ends came to 11 bases. CDR1 SGHAT and CDR2 FQNNGV come from the germline V gene. The CDR3 length is 14 residues. CDR3 sequence: CASSPRGDYNEQFF. For the CDR3, the DNA is TGTGCCAGCAGCCCCAGGGGGGACTACAATGAGCAGTTCTTC.

The genes are TRBV10-1 and TRBJ2-3, with 8 bases matching TRBD2. Germline V CDR1 and CDR2: WNHNN, SYGVQD (reference sequence). This CDR3 spans 15 amino acids. V dropped 5 bases and J dropped 3; count of bases not matched to a gene: 7. This CDR3 reads CASSRAGVETDTQYF. CDR3 coding DNA: TGCGCCAGCAGTCGAGCGGGAGTTGAGACAGATACGCAGTATTTT.

The V gene is TRBV6-5, the J gene TRBJ1-2; tentative D call: TRBD1 (6 bases). The V and J ends lost 8 bases and 4 bases respectively, with 20 bases between them. The CDR3 runs to 15 residues. Germline values: CDR1 MNHEY, CDR2 SVGAGI. The CDR3 sequence: CASAAGHSSSYGYTF. The CDR3 nucleotides read TGTGCCAGCGCCGCGGGACACTCGTCGAGCTATGGCTACACCTTC.